This passage covers 30 T cell receptor beta chains from one sample sequenced in a study of blood T cell repertoires in COVID-19. Assay used: immunoSEQ multiplex PCR; TCRdb lists only in-frame clones, some missing. Among around 110,000 clones listed, roughly four fifths were seen once. Sequences were obtained from peripheral blood. These receptors all come from a man older than 75 with COVID-19, enrolled during active disease.

This chain links TRBV5-8 with TRBJ2-5; 8 nucleotides agree with TRBD2. CDR3 length equals 15 residues. Germline V lookup: CDR1 SGHTS, CDR2 YDEGEE. V lost 4 bases, J lost 3 bases, and 8 bases stayed unmatched. This CDR3 reads CASSPREGGKETQYF. The CDR3 DNA is TGTGCCAGCAGCCCCCGGGAGGGAGGGAAAGAGACCCAGTACTTC. The variable domain in full, with the rest retrieved from reference TRBV5-8 and TRBJ2-5, is EAGVTQSPTHLIKTRGQQATLRCSPISGHTSVYWYQQALGLGLQFLLWYDEGEERNRGNFPPRFSGRQFPNYSSELNVNALELEDSALYLCASSPREGGKETQYFGPGTRLLVL.

This clone appeared a few times. At one boundary the junction diverges from the germline segment, which might be a read error. The rearrangement links TRBV24-1 to TRBJ1-2; 7 positions agree with TRBD1. The CDR3 extends over 14 amino acids. Germline V gene lookup returns CDR1 KGHDR and CDR2 SFDVKD. The CDR3 loop is CATRSTGDNDGYTF. In nucleotides, the CDR3 is TGTGCCACCAGATCTACAGGGGATAACGATGGCTACACCTTC.

The V and J genes are TRBV20-1 and TRBJ2-7; perhaps TRBD1 as D (5 bases). The V and J ends lost 4 bases and 3 bases respectively, with 13 bases between them. CDR1 and CDR2 from the germline V gene are DFQATT and SNEGSKA (reference sequence). This CDR3 region has 13 residues. The DNA for the CDR3 is TGCAGTGCTAATGAACAGGTCCTCTACGAGCAGTACTTC. It specifies CSANEQVLYEQYF.

The chain joins TRBV5-1 to TRBJ2-2; 11 bases map to TRBD2. The CDR3 consists of 19 residues. Trimming took 4 bases from V and 4 from J; bases not matched to a gene: 15. CDR1 is SGHRS, CDR2 YFSETQ, per germline. CDR3: CASSLGRVLAGDSTGELFF. The CDR3 DNA reads as TGCGCCAGCAGCCTCGGCCGAGTACTAGCGGGAGATTCCACCGGGGAGCTGTTTTTT.

The chain uses TRBV28 and TRBJ2-1, with 8 bases lining up with TRBD2. Germline trimming cut 1 base from V and 6 bases from J; bases unmatched to any gene: 5. The germline gives CDR1 MDHEN, CDR2 SYDVKM. CDR3 length: 15 amino acids. In DNA form, the CDR3 reads TGTGCCAGCAGTTTATACAGCGGGAGACGCAATGAGCAGTTCTTC. It yields the protein CASSLYSGRRNEQFF.

CDR3 nucleotides: TGTGCCAGCAGCTTATCCTTCGGGGAGCTGTTTTTT. Encoded protein: CASSLSFGELFF. The gene calls are TRBV11-3 and TRBJ2-2; no definite D call. Per the germline V gene, CDR1 is SGHNT and CDR2 is YENEEA. V dropped 2 bases and J dropped 7 bases, with 5 bases sitting between them. The CDR3 covers 12 residues.

The chain recombines TRBV29-1 with TRBJ2-1; D remains unclear. V gave up 6 bases and J gave up 0 bases, with 15 bases separating them. Looked up from germline, CDR1 is SQVTM and CDR2 is ANQGSEA. The CDR3 is 15 residues long. In nucleotides, the CDR3 is TGCAGCGTAGAGACTGTCTCTAGCTCCTACAATGAGCAGTTCTTC. Translation: CSVETVSSSYNEQFF.

The V and J genes are TRBV12-3 or TRBV12-4 and TRBJ1-5; D unclear. The CDR3 runs to 13 residues. The ends were cut back, 7 bases at V and 6 bases at J, with 13 bases in the middle. The CDR3 sequence is CASTPGRGQPQHF. The DNA of the CDR3 is TGTGCCAGCACCCCTGGGCGGGGTCAGCCCCAGCATTTT.

The chain uses TRBV20-1 and TRBJ1-5, with 10 bases that match TRBD1. This CDR3 is 18 amino acids long. J gave up 2 bases and V 3 bases, and 13 bases lay outside the gene matches. Germline V gives CDR1 DFQATT, CDR2 SNEGSKA (reference sequence). CDR3 amino acids: CSASARDRGRRGNQPQHF. In nucleotides, the CDR3 is TGCAGTGCTAGTGCCCGGGACAGGGGTAGACGGGGCAATCAGCCCCAGCATTTT.

The V call is TRBV4-1, the J call TRBJ1-5, with 9 bases lining up with TRBD1. V lost 3 bases and J lost 3; bases outside the gene matches: 6. This CDR3 is 16 amino acids long. Germline assignment: CDR1 MGHRA and CDR2 YSYEKL. DNA for the CDR3: TGCGCCAGCAGCCATAGACAGGGGGGGTTCAATCAGCCCCAGCATTTT. It codes for CASSHRQGGFNQPQHF.

The genes are TRBV19 and TRBJ2-3; maybe TRBD1 (6 bases). This CDR3 contains 16 residues. CDR1 LNHDA and CDR2 SQIVND come from the germline V gene (reference sequence). V dropped 6 bases and J dropped 3 bases, with 19 bases sitting between them. The CDR3 loop reads CASSPRGIPLTDTQYF. DNA of the CDR3: TGTGCCAGTAGCCCGAGGGGGATTCCTCTTACAGATACGCAGTATTTT.

This chain joins TRBV5-1 and TRBJ2-5, with 7 bases aligning to TRBD2. The germline V gene has CDR1 SGHRS and CDR2 YFSETQ. The CDR3 is 15 amino acids. The V gene end was trimmed by 4 bases and the J gene end by 2 bases; junction bases not matched to a gene: 8. The CDR3 is CASSPGAGTQETQYF. CDR3 sequence (DNA): TGCGCCAGCAGCCCTGGAGCGGGGACGCAAGAGACCCAGTACTTC.

The V gene is TRBV10-1, the J gene TRBJ2-1; 7 positions match TRBD2. Losses at the gene ends were 0 bases for V and 6 bases for J; bases not matched to a gene: 5. CDR1 WNHNN and CDR2 SYGVQD come from the germline V gene (reference sequence). The CDR3 spans 15 residues. CDR3 loop: CASSESGGSSNEQFF. The DNA for the CDR3 is TGCGCCAGCAGTGAGTCTGGCGGGAGTTCCAATGAGCAGTTCTTC.

The gene calls are TRBV6-1 and TRBJ2-5, with D possibly being TRBD1 (6 bases). V lost 0 bases, J lost 5 bases, and 19 bases lay in between. In germline, CDR1 is MNHNS, CDR2 SASEGT. The CDR3 has 17 amino acids. The CDR3 DNA sequence: TGTGCCAGCAGTGAAGCGGTAGGAACCCCTAGGGGGGAGACCCAGTACTTC. It yields the protein CASSEAVGTPRGETQYF.

The table lists this clone with a few counts. The gene calls are TRBV19 and TRBJ2-7, with a weak D call TRBD1 (5 bases). Germline V gene data show CDR1 as LNHDA and CDR2 as SQIVND (reference sequence). V dropped 5 bases and J dropped 3 bases, with 17 bases sitting between them. This CDR3 has 15 amino acids. CDR3 nucleotide sequence: TGTGCCAGTAGTCCTCTGGGGCCAGCGCGCTACGAGCAGTACTTC. Its translation: CASSPLGPARYEQYF.

The chain recombines TRBV19 with TRBJ1-6; TRBD1 matches 10 bases. Per germline, CDR1 LNHDA and CDR2 SQIVND (reference sequence). V trimming: 4 bases; J trimming: 11 bases; junction bases outside the gene matches: 5. The CDR3 sequence is 14 residues long. The CDR3 loop reads CASSTPGQGTPLHF. The CDR3 coding sequence is TGTGCCAGTAGTACTCCGGGACAGGGGACACCCCTCCACTTT.

The gene calls are TRBV29-1 and TRBJ2-3; no clear D gene. This CDR3 has 16 amino acids. V was trimmed by 3 bases and J by 0 bases, leaving 16 bases between them. Germline CDR1 is SQVTM and CDR2 is ANQGSEA. The CDR3 protein is CSVDPEQIPSTDTQYF. The CDR3 nucleotides are TGCAGCGTTGATCCGGAGCAGATACCTAGCACAGATACGCAGTATTTT.

V gene TRBV14 combines with J gene TRBJ2-3; 8 bases align to TRBD2. This CDR3 has 15 residues. The J segment lost 3 bases and the V segment lost 2 bases, leaving 4 bases of the junction unmatched. The germline CDR1 and CDR2 sequences are SGHDN and FVKESK. CDR3 bases: TGTGCCAGCAGCCAATCCGGGAGGGGGACAGATACGCAGTATTTT. The encoded protein is CASSQSGRGTDTQYF.

This chain joins TRBV6-6 and TRBJ1-2, with D possibly being TRBD1 (5 bases). The CDR3 consists of 14 residues. V shed 5 bases and J shed 2 bases, with 12 bases lying between them. CDR1 and CDR2 from the germline V gene are MNHNY and SVGAGI (reference sequence). The CDR3 spells CASSTSSGNYGYTF. In nucleotides, the CDR3 is TGTGCCAGCAGTACTTCCTCAGGGAACTATGGCTACACCTTC.

The chain uses TRBV4-3 and TRBJ1-2; 9 bases are a match to TRBD1. Germline V CDR1 and CDR2: LGHNA, YSLEER. V lost 1 base to trimming and J lost 3 bases; unmatched junction nucleotides: 9. The CDR3 runs 17 residues. CDR3 coding DNA: TGCGCCAGCAGCCAAGTCTCGGGACAGGGAAGGGACTATGGCTACACCTTC. This sequence encodes CASSQVSGQGRDYGYTF.

J is TRBJ2-7 and V is TRBV10-3, with 8 positions matching TRBD2. In germline, CDR1 is ENHRY, CDR2 SYGVKD. The CDR3 consists of 14 residues. The ends lost 5 bases at V and 0 bases at J; junction bases unmatched: 3. The CDR3 DNA is TGTGCCATCAGTACTAGCGGAATCTCCTACGAGCAGTACTTC. The encoded protein is CAISTSGISYEQYF.

The chain recombines TRBV9 with TRBJ2-3; TRBD2 agrees at 8 bases. Trimming took 4 bases from V and 7 from J; bases not matched to a gene: 8. CDR1 SGDLS and CDR2 YYNGEE come from the germline V gene. CDR3 length: 14 amino acids. CDR3 loop: CASSTSGQSNTQYF. The CDR3 DNA is TGTGCCAGCAGCACTAGCGGACAGTCCAATACGCAGTATTTT. Full variable domain (outside the CDR3, taken from reference TRBV9 and TRBJ2-3): DSGVTQTPKHLITATGQRVTLRCSPRSGDLSVYWYQQSLDQGLQFLIQYYNGEERAKGNILERFSAQQFPDLHSELNLSSLELGDSALYFCASSTSGQSNTQYFGPGTRLTVL.

This clone has just a few counts. The rearrangement joins TRBV28 to TRBJ2-1; D may be TRBD2 (5 bases). CDR1 is MDHEN and CDR2 is SYDVKM in the germline V gene. There are 16 residues in the CDR3. Trimming took 1 base from V and 3 from J, leaving 13 bases between them. This CDR3 reads CASSLYSGDFYNEQFF. CDR3 nucleotides: TGTGCCAGCAGTTTATACAGCGGAGATTTCTACAATGAGCAGTTCTTC. The whole variable domain, filled in from reference TRBV28 and TRBJ2-1, reads DVKVTQSSRYLVKRTGEKVFLECVQDMDHENMFWYRQDPGLGLRLIYFSYDVKMKEKGDIPEGYSVSREKKERFSLILESASTNQTSMYLCASSLYSGDFYNEQFFGPGTRLTVL.

This chain joins TRBV7-2 and TRBJ2-2; 10 bases are a match to TRBD2. This CDR3 is 16 amino acids long. CDR1 and CDR2 (germline): SGHTA, FQGNSA. With 3 bases clipped from V and 6 bases from J, the junction kept 7 bases outside the gene matches. CDR3 region: CASSFQAGGTPGELFF. DNA for the CDR3: TGTGCCAGCAGCTTCCAAGCGGGAGGGACCCCCGGGGAGCTGTTTTTT.

The rearrangement links TRBV4-1 to TRBJ1-5; D unresolved. Trimming stripped 3 bases from V and 4 bases from J, with 7 bases between. CDR1 MGHRA and CDR2 YSYEKL come from the germline V gene. This CDR3 spans 13 amino acids. CDR3 nucleotides: TGCGCCAGCAGCCACCCGGGAAATCAGCCCCAGCATTTT. This gives the protein CASSHPGNQPQHF.

J is TRBJ2-1 and V is TRBV18, with a possible D match to TRBD2 (5 bases). CDR3 length: 13 residues. CDR1 is KGHSH and CDR2 is LQKENI in the germline V gene. The ends were cut back, 4 bases at V and 5 bases at J, with 9 bases in the middle. CDR3 amino acids: CASSRGRDNEQFF. The CDR3 DNA sequence: TGTGCCAGCTCACGAGGGAGAGACAATGAGCAGTTCTTC. The variable domain in full, completed from reference TRBV18 and TRBJ2-1, reads NAGVMQNPRHLVRRRGQEARLRCSPMKGHSHVYWYRQLPEEGLKFMVYLQKENIIDESGMPKERFSAEFPKEGPSILRIQQVVRGDSAAYFCASSRGRDNEQFFGPGTRLTVL.

The chain is built from TRBV11-2 and TRBJ2-3, with TRBD2 identical over 8 bases. Germline CDR1 SGHAT, CDR2 FQNNGV. The CDR3 length is 17 residues. V was clipped by 4 bases and J by 1 base; unmatched bases: 10. The CDR3 sequence is CASSWAGGAYGTDTQYF. The CDR3 DNA reads as TGTGCCAGCAGCTGGGCGGGAGGAGCCTATGGCACAGATACGCAGTATTTT.

Written as DNA, the CDR3 is TGTGCCAGCAGCGTAGGGTCTAGCGGGCCCTCGGGAGAGACCCAGTACTTC. It encodes CASSVGSSGPSGETQYF. J is TRBJ2-5 and V is TRBV9; TRBD2 matches at 8 bases. From germline, CDR1 is SGDLS and CDR2 YYNGEE. V was pared by 0 bases and J by 4 bases, with 11 bases of the junction left unmatched. This CDR3 is 17 amino acids long.

The rearrangement joins TRBV7-9 to TRBJ2-2; D is undetermined. The germline CDR1 and CDR2 sequences are SEHNR and FQNEAQ (reference sequence). V lost 5 bases and J 7 bases, leaving 11 bases between the germline ends. This CDR3 is built from 13 residues. The CDR3 region is CASSVRSIGELFF. The CDR3 DNA sequence: TGTGCCAGCAGCGTTAGGAGTATCGGGGAGCTGTTTTTT.

The rearrangement links TRBV9 to TRBJ2-5, with 10 bases aligning to TRBD1. The CDR3 is 13 residues long. Germline CDR1 reads SGDLS; CDR2 reads YYNGEE. V was clipped by 2 bases and J by 9 bases; unmatched bases: 4. The CDR3 reads CASSVLDRGSQYF. As DNA, the CDR3 is TGTGCCAGCAGCGTTCTGGACAGGGGGTCCCAGTACTTC.